This T cell receptor beta chain was recovered during a study of vaccination and CD4 T cells after COVID-19 (dated by TCRdb to between 2022 and 2023). With respect to the entire study: The convalescent cohort comprised six males and four females, including two Hispanic individuals, seven Caucasians, two Asians and one multiracial person. Each participant got two doses of either the Pfizer-BioNTech BNT162b2 vaccine (n=8) or the Moderna mRNA-1273 vaccine (n=2). Post-COVID blood samples were collected from convalescent patients a median of roughly 100 days after diagnosis, with a range of about 35 to 161 days. Post-vaccine blood samples were collected a median of about 72 days after the second vaccine dose, ranging from 14 to 241 days. The cultures were stimulated with overlapping spike peptide pools from SARS-CoV-2 and from the common cold coronaviruses HCoV-NL63, HCoV-OC43 and HCoV-229E. Control cultures received a CEFX viral epitope pool as the positive control, an HIV-1 Nef peptide pool as the negative control, or no peptide. In approximately eleven COVID-19 convalescent patients and a handful of infection-naive healthy vaccine recipients, the spike-specific CD4+ TCR repertoire before mRNA vaccination was compared with the repertoire after mRNA vaccination. At the TCR clonotype level, an earlier paper using these donors assessed memory CD4+ T cell crossreactivity between SARS-CoV-2 and common cold coronavirus spike proteins. Broader findings and caveats from the paper: Among convalescent patients, a median about 86% of the SARS-CoV-2-reactive clones seen after vaccination appeared only after vaccination, which suggests priming specific to the vaccine. The median number of SARS-CoV-2-reactive clonotypes rose from about 23 after infection to some 40 after vaccination, but the change was not significant. Nearly all vaccine-specific clones in convalescent patients (304 of 307) were mono-reactive for SARS-CoV-2 spike rather than cross-reactive with common cold coronaviruses. The study included relatively few convalescent patients and did not analyze early timepoints after natural infection.

As concerns this clonotype: There is no known antigen for this receptor. Base qualities are missing; no much larger clone stands one base away.

What this sample's treatment or condition label stands for: 10-day PBMC culture with coronavirus spike peptide pools or control peptides (ViraFEST assay). CD4+ T cells from unexposed donors were collected before the COVID-19 pandemic (2011-2018). The ViraFEST assay was used in the study, in which antigen-specific T cells were expanded with peptide pools and expanded clonotypes were subsequently identified by TCR sequencing. Around 2 million PBMCs per well were cultured in IMDM with 5% human AB serum and roughly 9.3 IU/ml IL-2, plus 10 ug/ml peptide pools. Half of the culture medium was replaced with fresh IL-2-containing medium on days 3 and 7. CD4+ T cells were isolated after around ten days of culture through negative selection using the EasySep CD4+ T cell isolation kit. As cell number allowed, CD4+ T cells from unexposed donors were tested for reactivity to SARS-CoV-2 S and N and to four common cold coronavirus spike pools. Ficoll-Paque Plus gradient centrifugation was used to isolate PBMCs from whole blood, and the isolated PBMCs were then either used fresh or cryopreserved at -140C. In general, triplicate wells were set up for every culture condition. The leukapheresis product for the unexposed donors was obtained through commercial purchase.

CDR1 SGDLS and CDR2 YYNGEE were looked up in the germline V gene. At the junction V is shortened by 4 bases and J by 1 base; bases outside the gene matches: 18. CDR3 length: 20 amino acids, cysteine to phenylalanine. This entry keeps only the CDR3 DNA: 60 bases, framed from base 1. Library preparation employed PCR. DNA from cultured CD4+ T cells was subjected to TCR sequencing with the Oncomine TCR Beta short-read assay at the Johns Hopkins FTIC core. The QIAamp micro DNA kit was used to extract genomic DNA from the cultured CD4+ T cells. Oncomine TCR Beta libraries from cultured CD4+ T cells were pooled using unique dual indexes and sequenced on an Illumina iSeq 100. For the original study's pipeline: Non-productive sequences were filtered out, and CDR3s that did not start with C, did not end with F or W, or were shorter than 7 amino acids were discarded. Antigen-specific clonotypes were identified with the MANAFEST web application by comparing peptide-stimulated wells with reference and other culture wells. For a clone to be called positive, the clone needed an FDR below 0.05, an odds ratio above 5, and a productive frequency above 0.1% in at least two of three replicate wells. A clonotype counted as cross-reactive if it showed significant expansion both in the SARS-CoV-2 spike wells and in at least one common cold coronavirus spike condition. Using R version 3.6.1, CDR3 homology was evaluated through Levenshtein distances (stringdist) along with unrooted phylogenetic trees (ape). TCRdb reanalyzed the raw reads on its own, using fastp at Q25 for trimming and MiXCR for clone calling, and kept in-frame beta chains. When rows share a CDR3 protein, they turn into one entry using the most common DNA and genes. The authors' filters were not applied to this entry. For this sample there are around 7,200 distinct CDR3 sequences; over 30% appear just once. The top ten hold roughly 13% of the sample.

The sequence derives from a human donor in good health. The V gene is TRBV9 and the J gene is TRBJ2-7, with 12 bases matching TRBD2. Sequenced material: CD4+ T cells from blood, cultured in vitro. DNA sequence: TGTGCCAGCAGCCCCCGTGCCCCAACAGGGACTAGCGGGTATTCCTACGAGCAGTACTTC. Its protein is CASSPRAPTGTSGYSYEQYF.